Presented here are 8 T cell receptor beta chains from one specimen sequenced in a study of shared clonotypes between healthy human individuals. Clones were sequenced by immunoSEQ multiplex PCR, and TCRdb holds only the in-frame ones, with some missing. The sample contains more than 550,000 clones, less than 95% of which appear only once. Sequencing was performed on memory CD8+ T cells from PBMCs. Subset: CD45RO+ cells pooled with CCR7-negative TemRA cells. These receptors all come from a man aged 18-30 years in good health. Some clones in this sample may be carry-over from other donors' samples.

CDR3 amino acids: CASSLWLGVFHEQFF. As DNA, the CDR3 is TGTGCCAGTAGTCTTTGGCTCGGGGTTTTTCATGAGCAGTTCTTC. This rearrangement joins TRBV19 to TRBJ2-1; tentatively, D is TRBD2 (5 bases). The CDR3 sequence is 15 residues long. The V gene lost 5 bases and the J gene lost 8 bases, with 19 bases spanning the gap. Germline CDR1 LNHDA, CDR2 SQIVND (reference sequence). Combining the CDR3 with reference TRBV19 and TRBJ2-1 gives the whole variable domain DGGITQSPKYLFRKEGQNVTLSCEQNLNHDAMYWYRQDPGQGLRLIYYSQIVNDFQKGDIAEGYSVSREKKESFPLTVTSAQKNPTAFYLCASSLWLGVFHEQFFGPGTRLTVL.

The chain combines TRBV7-8 with TRBJ2-5; the D gene is possibly TRBD2 (5 bases). V lost 5 bases to trimming and J lost 0 bases, with 19 bases between them. Germline V gene sequence: CDR1 SGHVS, CDR2 FQNEAQ. The CDR3 has 17 amino acids. As DNA, the CDR3 is TGTGCCAGCAGCGCTCCCCACCGGGGAACCTACCAAGAGACCCAGTACTTC. Its protein is CASSAPHRGTYQETQYF.

The CDR3 reads CASSPRGSMGDIQYF. The CDR3 nucleotides read TGTGCCAGCAGCCCCCGGGGGTCAATGGGAGACATTCAGTACTTC. The rearrangement uses TRBV7-9 and TRBJ2-4; D might be TRBD2 (6 bases). Germline V gives CDR1 SEHNR, CDR2 FQNEAQ (reference sequence). This CDR3 region has 15 residues. The V and J ends lost 5 bases and 8 bases respectively, with 19 bases between them.

This chain links TRBV19 with TRBJ2-1; 10 bases fit TRBD2. The ends lost 1 base at V and 8 bases at J; junction bases unmatched: 5. The CDR3 spans 15 residues. Germline assignment: CDR1 LNHDA and CDR2 SQIVND (reference sequence). CDR3 coding DNA: TGTGCCAGTAGTATAGCAGCGGGAGGGGTACATGAGCAGTTCTTC. Encoded protein: CASSIAAGGVHEQFF.

With respect to this clone: A far more abundant clone sits one base away, making this likely a read error. The rearrangement links TRBV7-6 to TRBJ1-1; D remains ambiguous. In germline, CDR1 is SGHVS, CDR2 FNYEAQ. The CDR3 runs 12 residues. Trimming stripped 1 base from V and 7 bases from J, with 7 bases between. CDR3 sequence reads: CASSLGGDEAFF. As DNA, the CDR3 is TGTGCCAGCAGCTTAGGGGGAGATGAAGCTTTCTTT.

The V gene is TRBV19, the J gene TRBJ2-1, with 8 nucleotides matching TRBD2. The V and J ends lost 7 bases and 2 bases, in that order; junction bases with no gene match: 13. CDR1 LNHDA and CDR2 SQIVND come from the germline V gene (reference sequence). CDR3 length: 17 residues. The CDR3 protein is CASTARGGGGPYNEQFF. The CDR3 DNA reads TGTGCCAGTACCGCCCGGGGGGGAGGGGGTCCCTACAATGAGCAGTTCTTC.

This chain uses TRBV28 with TRBJ1-5; D possibly corresponds to TRBD1 (5 bases). The germline V gene has CDR1 MDHEN and CDR2 SYDVKM. The CDR3 contains 15 residues. V lost 7 bases to trimming and J lost 3 bases, with 16 bases between them. The CDR3 sequence: CASNTWDRLNQPQHF. The CDR3 coding sequence is TGTGCCAGCAACACTTGGGACCGTCTCAATCAGCCCCAGCATTTT.

V is TRBV2 and J is TRBJ2-2; D gene unclear. Germline CDR1 reads SNHLY; CDR2 reads FYNNEI. The CDR3 runs 12 residues. V was clipped by 8 bases and J by 6 bases, with 10 bases between them. In nucleotides, the CDR3 is TGTGCCAGCTACCTTATAGCCGGGGAGCTGTTTTTT. This translates into CASYLIAGELFF.